This T cell receptor beta chain was captured by sequencing in a study of shared clonotypes between healthy human individuals. Study-level background: The study used three CD4 naive, three CD4 memory, two CD8 naive and one CD8 memory plate per donor.

Assay used: immunoSEQ multiplex PCR; TCRdb lists only in-frame clones, some missing. The sample lists 2 million to 2.5 million clones; 95% were seen once. The CDR3 covers 12 residues. Trimming cost V 4 bases and J 2 bases, with 9 bases left between them. CDR1 SQVTM and CDR2 ANQGSEA come from the germline V gene. This clonotype was sampled from a man aged 18-30 years in good health. The chain couples TRBV29-1 to TRBJ2-7; D remains unclear. Sequencing was carried out using naive CD4+ T cells sorted from blood. The subset here: CD45RA+ positively selected. The CDR3 nucleotides are TGCAGCGTTGGACTTGCCACCTACGAGCAGTACTTC. It encodes CSVGLATYEQYF.